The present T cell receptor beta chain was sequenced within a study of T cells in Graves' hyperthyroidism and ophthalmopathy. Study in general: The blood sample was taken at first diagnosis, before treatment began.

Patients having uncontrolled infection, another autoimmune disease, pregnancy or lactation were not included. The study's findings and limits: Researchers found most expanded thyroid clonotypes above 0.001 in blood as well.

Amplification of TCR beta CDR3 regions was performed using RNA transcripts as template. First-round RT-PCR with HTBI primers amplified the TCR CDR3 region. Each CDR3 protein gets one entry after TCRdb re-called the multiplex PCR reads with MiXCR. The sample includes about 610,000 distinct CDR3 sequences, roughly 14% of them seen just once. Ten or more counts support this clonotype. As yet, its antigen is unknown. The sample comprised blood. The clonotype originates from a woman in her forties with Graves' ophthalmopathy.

The DNA for the CDR3 is TGTGCCAGCAGCTCTGGTTGGGGGGCTGGGGAGACCCAGTACTTC. Protein: CASSSGWGAGETQYF. The rearrangement links TRBV7-2 to TRBJ2-5; either TRBD1 or TRBD2 may fit D (6 bases each). CDR1 and CDR2 from the germline V gene are SGHTA and FQGNSA. This CDR3 region has 15 residues. Between the trimmed V and J ends, which lost 4 bases and 5 bases, there was a span of 17 bases. Full variable domain (missing parts from reference TRBV7-2 and TRBJ2-5): GAGVSQSPSNKVTEKGKDVELRCDPISGHTALYWYRQSLGQGLEFLIYFQGNSAPDKSGLPSDRFSAERTGGSVSTLTIQRTQQEDSAVYLCASSSGWGAGETQYFGPGTRLLVL.